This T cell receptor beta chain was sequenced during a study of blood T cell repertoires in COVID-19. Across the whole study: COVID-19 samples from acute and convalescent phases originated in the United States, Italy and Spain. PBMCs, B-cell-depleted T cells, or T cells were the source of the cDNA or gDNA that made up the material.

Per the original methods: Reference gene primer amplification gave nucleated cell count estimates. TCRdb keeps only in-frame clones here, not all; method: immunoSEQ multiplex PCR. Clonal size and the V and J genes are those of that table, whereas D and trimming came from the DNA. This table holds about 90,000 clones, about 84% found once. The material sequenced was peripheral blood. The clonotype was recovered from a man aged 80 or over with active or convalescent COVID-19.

This CDR3 is CASSLKDRAVSDTQYF. In DNA form, the CDR3 reads TGTGCCAGCAGCTTAAAGGACAGGGCGGTCTCAGATACGCAGTATTTT. This rearrangement joins TRBV7-2 to TRBJ2-3; 8 nucleotides match TRBD1. The CDR3 consists of 16 residues. Germline V CDR1 and CDR2: SGHTA, FQGNSA. The V gene end was trimmed by 2 bases and the J gene end by 4 bases; junction bases not matched to a gene: 8.